The T cell receptor beta chain described here comes from a study of blood T cell repertoires in COVID-19. At the level of the study: Spain, Italy and the United States supplied samples that represented acute and convalescent COVID-19. T cells, B-cell-depleted T cells, or PBMCs provided the cDNA or gDNA that served as material.

Assay used: immunoSEQ multiplex PCR; TCRdb lists only in-frame clones, some missing. This sample has under 450,000 clones, with 87% found just once. Per germline, CDR1 KGHSH and CDR2 LQKENI. Trimming left V 3 bases short and J 3 bases short, with 8 bases between. The CDR3 loop spans 14 amino acids. This clone was counted only a few times. Participants had their cohort set by participant-reported clinical history. This sequence originates from a man aged 25 to 40 who had recovered from COVID-19. This chain joins TRBV18 and TRBJ1-4; no clear D. Input material: PBMCs or T cells enriched from blood (not recorded which). CDR3 region: CASSPQISNEKLFF. The CDR3 nucleotides read TGTGCCAGCTCACCTCAGATATCTAATGAAAAACTGTTTTTT.